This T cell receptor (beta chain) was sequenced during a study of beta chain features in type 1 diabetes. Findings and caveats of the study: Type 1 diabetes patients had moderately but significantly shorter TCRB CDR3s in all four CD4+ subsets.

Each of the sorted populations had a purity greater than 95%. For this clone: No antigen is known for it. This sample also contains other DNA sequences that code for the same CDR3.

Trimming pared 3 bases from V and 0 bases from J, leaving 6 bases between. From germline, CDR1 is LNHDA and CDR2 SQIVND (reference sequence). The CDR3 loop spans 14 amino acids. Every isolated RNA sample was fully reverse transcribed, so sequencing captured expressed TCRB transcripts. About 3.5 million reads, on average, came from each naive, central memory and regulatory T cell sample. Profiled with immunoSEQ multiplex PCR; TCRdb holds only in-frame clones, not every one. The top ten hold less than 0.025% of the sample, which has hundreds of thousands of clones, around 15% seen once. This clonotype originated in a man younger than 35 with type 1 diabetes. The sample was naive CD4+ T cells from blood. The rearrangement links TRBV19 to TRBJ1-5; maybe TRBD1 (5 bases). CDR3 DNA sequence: TGTGCCAGTAGTATCGGGGGTAGCAATCAGCCCCAGCATTTT. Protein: CASSIGGSNQPQHF.